The T cell receptor (beta chain) described here comes from a study of T cell repertoires in cytomegalovirus infection. Study background: Shared public TCR beta signatures pointed to both CMV infection and a matching HLA type.

The CDR3 has 11 residues. Deletions cut 8 bases from V and 8 bases from J, with 10 bases between. This clonotype was detected a few times. Its antigen is still unknown. Each CDR3 protein is one row after TCRdb ran MiXCR on the reads. The sample lists just under 550,000 distinct CDR3 sequences, about 25% occurring once. Study-level findings and limits: Clonotype analysis showed dominance of the ex vivo response by HLA-C-restricted CMV-specific TCR beta clonotypes. Cumulated frequencies of public TCR beta families served to identify carriers of CMV plus the relevant HLA.

Sequencing was carried out using PBMCs. The chain recombines TRBV12-3 or TRBV12-4 with TRBJ2-1, with no clear D. The sequence was obtained from a human donor in good health (CMV status not recorded). Some clones in this sample may be carry-over from other donors' samples. The CDR3 region is CASGLWDEQFF. CDR3 bases: TGTGCCAGCGGGCTCTGGGATGAGCAGTTCTTC.